A selection of T cell receptor beta chains follows, all from one sample in a study of cytomegalovirus exposure and HLA in healthy donors. Sequencing used immunoSEQ multiplex PCR; TCRdb keeps in-frame clones, though not all of them. The data hold roughly 56,000 clones, with around 94% observed a single time. The sample comprised PBMCs. The receptors originated from a man younger than 35 in good health and CMV-seronegative. Each CDR3 is given with its conserved first and last residue. The order of the fields is J gene, V gene, D gene, clone size, CDR3 DNA, CDR3 protein. D genes are given only for firm matches. A row's size may be missing; if present it is once, few, many or a size class.

J gene: TRBJ2-7; V gene: TRBV19; D gene: NA; clone size: NA; CDR3 DNA: TGTGCCAGTAGTGAAAGCCGGGACAACTACGAGCAGTACTTC; CDR3 protein: CASSESRDNYEQYF
J gene: TRBJ1-5; V gene: TRBV7-2; D gene: NA; clone size: NA; CDR3 DNA: TGTGCCAGCAGCTTTAAATCGGGCAATCAGCCCCAGCATTTT; CDR3 protein: CASSFKSGNQPQHF
J gene: TRBJ1-1; V gene: TRBV5-6; D gene: TRBD1; clone size: NA; CDR3 DNA: TGTGCCAGCAGCCAGGGACAGGGACTCACTGAAGCTTTCTTT; CDR3 protein: CASSQGQGLTEAFF
J gene: TRBJ2-7; V gene: TRBV5-1; D gene: TRBD1; clone size: once; CDR3 DNA: TGCGCCAGCAGCTGGACACAGGGGTACGAGCAGTACTTC; CDR3 protein: CASSWTQGYEQYF
J gene: TRBJ2-1; V gene: TRBV2; D gene: NA; clone size: NA; CDR3 DNA: TGTGCCAGCAGTGACCCCAGGGGCTCCCTACTCGACAATGAGCAGTTCTTC; CDR3 protein: CASSDPRGSLLDNEQFF
J gene: TRBJ1-2; V gene: TRBV5-5; D gene: NA; clone size: NA; CDR3 DNA: TGTGCCAGCAGCTTGATGGGGGGAGAAGCTAACTATGGCTACACCTTC; CDR3 protein: CASSLMGGEANYGYTF
J gene: TRBJ1-2; V gene: TRBV25-1; D gene: NA; clone size: few; CDR3 DNA: TGTGCCAGCAGTGATCACGGTTATGGCTACACCTTC; CDR3 protein: CASSDHGYGYTF
J gene: TRBJ2-3; V gene: TRBV12-5; D gene: TRBD1; clone size: NA; CDR3 DNA: TGTGCTAGTGGTTCGCTGGGACAGGTCACAGATACGCAGTATTTT; CDR3 protein: CASGSLGQVTDTQYF
J gene: TRBJ2-7; V gene: TRBV5-6; D gene: NA; clone size: NA; CDR3 DNA: TGTGCCAGCAGCTTGGAAGGGAGCACCTACGAGCAGTACTTC; CDR3 protein: CASSLEGSTYEQYF
J gene: TRBJ2-7; V gene: TRBV25-1; D gene: NA; clone size: NA; CDR3 DNA: TGTGCCAGCAGTGAATCGGGGATCCAACTCGGCGAGCAGTACTTC; CDR3 protein: CASSESGIQLGEQYF
J gene: TRBJ2-7; V gene: TRBV7-9; D gene: TRBD1; clone size: NA; CDR3 DNA: TGTGCCAGCAATCCGGGACAGGGGTACGAGCAGTACTTC; CDR3 protein: CASNPGQGYEQYF
J gene: TRBJ1-3; V gene: TRBV5-1; D gene: TRBD1; clone size: NA; CDR3 DNA: TGCGCCAGCAGCTCTGGACAGGGGGCAATCGCTGGAAACACCATATATTTT; CDR3 protein: CASSSGQGAIAGNTIYF
J gene: TRBJ2-3; V gene: TRBV9; D gene: TRBD1; clone size: NA; CDR3 DNA: TGTGCCAGCAGCTACAGGGGTCTGTACCCAGATACGCAGTATTTT; CDR3 protein: CASSYRGLYPDTQYF
J gene: TRBJ2-7; V gene: TRBV6-5; D gene: NA; clone size: few; CDR3 DNA: TGTGCCAGCCATGGGACTCTCACCTACGAGCAGTACTTC; CDR3 protein: CASHGTLTYEQYF
J gene: TRBJ2-1; V gene: TRBV6-6; D gene: TRBD2; clone size: NA; CDR3 DNA: TGTGCCAGCAGCCAGACTAGCGGGAGGGCCCATGAGCAGTTCTTC; CDR3 protein: CASSQTSGRAHEQFF
J gene: TRBJ2-5; V gene: TRBV29-1; D gene: TRBD2; clone size: NA; CDR3 DNA: TGCAGCGGCTCTAGCGGGGGGGGACAAGAGACCCAGTACTTC; CDR3 protein: CSGSSGGGQETQYF
J gene: TRBJ2-5; V gene: TRBV7-2; D gene: NA; clone size: NA; CDR3 DNA: TGTGCCAGCAGCCAAGGACTGGGAGAGACCCAGTACTTC; CDR3 protein: CASSQGLGETQYF